This T cell receptor beta chain was identified during a study of blood T cell repertoires in COVID-19. Study at large: The cDNA or gDNA used as material had been derived from T cells, B-cell-depleted T cells, or PBMCs.

Germline CDR1 reads LGHDT; CDR2 reads YNNKEL (reference sequence). V lost 1 base, J lost 6 bases, and 2 bases stayed unmatched. CDR3 length: 13 residues. The assay was immunoSEQ multiplex PCR, and TCRdb's table has in-frame clones only and misses some. The sample has about 160,000 clones; around 79% are singletons. The rearrangement links TRBV3-1 (or the pseudogene TRBV3-2) to TRBJ2-5; 7 bases are shared with TRBD1. What was sequenced was peripheral blood. This TCR was sampled from a woman aged 55-70 years with COVID-19, enrolled during active disease. The CDR3 coding sequence is TGTGCCAGCAGCCAAGGACAGGGAAAGACCCAGTACTTC. It codes for CASSQGQGKTQYF.